The clone carrying this T cell receptor beta chain was counted a single time. This sample is drawn from a study of T cells after somatic rescue of genetic block. TCRdb keeps only in-frame clones here, not all; method: immunoSEQ multiplex PCR. The data show approximately 10,000 clones, over 65% seen once. This CDR3 region has 11 residues. The ends were cut back, 5 bases at V and 11 bases at J, with 11 bases in the middle. The V gene's germline CDR1 is SGHTA and CDR2 FQGNSA. The TCR originated in a boy aged 5-17 years. The rearrangement uses TRBV7-2 and TRBJ2-3; D remains ambiguous. Specimen: peripheral blood mononuclear cells (PBMCs). DNA for the CDR3: TGTGCCAGCAGCCCCGCTTGGTGGCAGTATTTT. It translates to CASSPAWWQYF.